This T cell receptor beta chain was found in a study of shared clonotypes between healthy human individuals. Across the whole study: With ages of 18 to 49, the donors were a couple of women and a few men.

The CDR3 has 12 amino acids. In germline, CDR1 is SEHNR, CDR2 FQNEAQ (reference sequence). The ends lost 8 bases at V and 10 bases at J; junction bases unmatched: 4. CD45RO-negative, CCR7-selected cells formed the naive CD8 fraction, which excluded terminally differentiated effector memory CD45RA+ cells. Donors comprised healthy HIV-negative adults lacking recent acute infections or vaccinations. Repertoires were generated with immunoSEQ multiplex PCR, while TCRdb's copy carries only in-frame clones and drops some. This table has roughly 650,000 clones, roughly 95% appearing once. The genes are TRBV7-9 and TRBJ1-4, with 10 bases matching TRBD1. The TCR originated in a woman in her 30s in good health. Source material: naive CD8+ T cells sorted from blood. The CDR3 is CASGTGAVKLFF. The CDR3 bases are TGTGCCAGCGGGACAGGGGCCGTAAAACTGTTTTTT.